The 11 T cell receptor beta chains presented below share a single source sample, sequenced in a study of cytomegalovirus exposure and HLA in healthy donors. With 60 Vbeta and 13 Jbeta primers, the PCR was carried out. Assay used: immunoSEQ multiplex PCR; TCRdb lists only in-frame clones, some missing. The sample has about 120,000 clones, roughly four fifths seen once. Sequenced sample: PBMCs. These receptors originate from a man between 40 and 49 years old in good health and CMV-seronegative.

The V and J genes are TRBV19 and TRBJ1-5, with TRBD1 identical over 7 bases. Losses at the gene ends were 7 bases for V and 4 bases for J; bases not matched to a gene: 7. This CDR3 has 14 amino acids. In germline, CDR1 is LNHDA, CDR2 SQIVND (reference sequence). CDR3 sequence (DNA): TGTGCCAGTAACTCAGGGGGGCTTAATCAGCCCCAGCATTTT. Amino acid sequence: CASNSGGLNQPQHF.

This chain connects TRBV6-4 to TRBJ2-2, with D tentatively TRBD2 (5 bases). The CDR3 totals 14 residues. Trimming left V 4 bases short and J 0 bases short, with 6 bases between. Per germline, CDR1 MRHNA and CDR2 SNTAGT. CDR3 sequence (DNA): TGTGCCAGCAGTGTAGCGTCGAACACCGGGGAGCTGTTTTTT. As protein: CASSVASNTGELFF.

This clone was seen more than once but under ten times. The chain is built from TRBV7-9 and TRBJ2-2; 7 nucleotides match TRBD1. V lost 5 bases to trimming and J lost 6 bases; unmatched junction nucleotides: 12. Germline CDR1 is SEHNR and CDR2 is FQNEAQ (reference sequence). The length of the CDR3 is 16 residues. The CDR3 sequence: CASSQTPQGLPGELFF. CDR3 coding DNA: TGTGCCAGCAGCCAGACCCCACAGGGGCTACCCGGGGAGCTGTTTTTT.

CDR3 sequence reads: CASSLGGLAGETQYF. CDR3 DNA sequence: TGTGCCAGCAGCTTAGGGGGACTAGCAGGAGAGACCCAGTACTTC. This chain uses TRBV11-1 with TRBJ2-5, with TRBD2 matching 9 bases. The CDR3 covers 15 residues. V was pared by 1 base and J by 4 bases, with 4 bases of the junction left unmatched. The germline CDR1 and CDR2 sequences are SGHAT and FQDESV (reference sequence). Looking up the rest from reference TRBV11-1 and TRBJ2-5 gives the full variable domain: EAEVAQSPRYKITEKSQAVAFWCDPISGHATLYWYRQILGQGPELLVQFQDESVVDDSQLPKDRFSAERLKGVDSTLKIQPAELGDSAMYLCASSLGGLAGETQYFGPGTRLLVL.

The chain is built from TRBV19 and TRBJ2-5; 7 nucleotides line up with TRBD1. Germline CDR1 is LNHDA and CDR2 is SQIVND (reference sequence). V lost 6 bases to trimming and J lost 1 base; unmatched junction nucleotides: 14. CDR3 size: 17 residues. The CDR3 spells CASRPDIPGTAQETQYF. The CDR3 region has the DNA TGTGCCAGTAGACCCGACATCCCCGGGACAGCCCAAGAGACCCAGTACTTC. Together with reference TRBV19 and TRBJ2-5, the CDR3 gives the full variable domain: DGGITQSPKYLFRKEGQNVTLSCEQNLNHDAMYWYRQDPGQGLRLIYYSQIVNDFQKGDIAEGYSVSREKKESFPLTVTSAQKNPTAFYLCASRPDIPGTAQETQYFGPGTRLLVL.

The chain has TRBV4-3 and TRBJ1-1; no firm D call. The CDR3 is 15 amino acids. Germline CDR1 LGHNA, CDR2 YSLEER. The ends were cut back, 0 bases at V and 3 bases at J, with 11 bases in the middle. CDR3 loop: CASSQELEAYTEAFF. CDR3 DNA: TGCGCCAGCAGCCAAGAGCTAGAGGCGTACACTGAAGCTTTCTTT.

The CDR3 is CASSVGTGELFF. The DNA of the CDR3 is TGTGCCAGCAGCGTCGGGACCGGGGAGCTGTTTTTT. This rearrangement joins TRBV9 to TRBJ2-2; D gene ambiguous. Trimming pared 2 bases from V and 5 bases from J, leaving 4 bases between. Per the germline V gene, CDR1 is SGDLS and CDR2 is YYNGEE. This CDR3 is built from 12 residues.

The rearrangement joins TRBV11-1 to TRBJ1-2; D may be TRBD1 (5 bases). The CDR3 is 13 residues long. Trimming left V 8 bases short and J 2 bases short, with 12 bases between. Germline-derived CDR1 and CDR2 are SGHAT and FQDESV (reference sequence). The CDR3 loop reads CASGFRANYGYTF. The DNA of the CDR3 is TGTGCCAGCGGGTTCAGGGCCAACTATGGCTACACCTTC.

This chain connects TRBV30 to TRBJ2-5, with 7 bases lining up with TRBD2. Germline trimming cut 3 bases from V and 1 base from J; bases unmatched to any gene: 8. Per germline, CDR1 GTSNPN and CDR2 SVGIG (reference sequence). The CDR3 is 15 amino acids. In DNA form, the CDR3 reads TGTGCCTGGAGGACGGGAGGCCTCTTCCAAGAGACCCAGTACTTC. Translation gives CAWRTGGLFQETQYF.

The chain has TRBV6-1 and TRBJ2-7; 8 positions agree with TRBD1. J gave up 6 bases and V 6 bases, and 10 bases lay outside the gene matches. The CDR3 runs 14 residues. Germline CDR1 reads MNHNS; CDR2 reads SASEGT. The CDR3 region has the DNA TGTGCCAGCAGCCACGCAGGGGGCGAGTTCGAGCAGTACTTC. As protein: CASSHAGGEFEQYF.

V and J are TRBV11-3 and TRBJ2-7; weak D call: TRBD2 (6 bases). The CDR3 contains 16 residues. V was cut by 1 base and J by 2 bases, with 15 bases left in between. The germline CDR1 and CDR2 sequences are SGHNT and YENEEA. The CDR3 region is CASSLGGGDGTYEQYF. In nucleotides, the CDR3 is TGTGCCAGCAGCTTAGGAGGCGGGGACGGAACCTACGAGCAGTACTTC.